This T cell receptor (beta chain) was observed in a study of identical twins. The study, taken as a whole, reports: Models, which agreed with sharing between unrelated individuals, nonetheless underestimated the out-of-frame TCR alpha sharing seen in monozygotic twins.

TCRdb reprocessed the 5' RACE reads via MiXCR and lists one record per CDR3 protein. The data hold about 690,000 distinct CDR3 sequences, with over 5% observed a single time. Germline CDR1 is SQVTM and CDR2 is ANQGSEA. Trimming shortened V by 6 bases and J by 6 bases, and 17 bases separated the two germline ends. The CDR3 spans 13 residues. This clonotype was recorded a few times. Its antigen remains unidentified. Sequencing was carried out using naive T cells sorted from blood. The chain joins TRBV29-1 to TRBJ1-2; D uncertain. The TCR comes from a man aged 18-30 years in good health. The CDR3 nucleotides read TGCAGCGTCAGGCGGTTACACCTTGATGGCTACACCTTC. Encoded protein: CSVRRLHLDGYTF.